This T cell receptor beta chain was obtained from a study of cytomegalovirus exposure and HLA in healthy donors. Study in general: Early released data comprised some 85 million unique TCRs from HLA-typed donors.

PCR primers comprised 60 Vbeta and 13 Jbeta primers. Profiled with immunoSEQ multiplex PCR; TCRdb holds only in-frame clones, not every one. This sample has about 92,000 clones, with 77% found just once. Study-wide results and limits: Three chains tied to CMV proved CMV antigen-specific in vitro. Donors were assumed by presence/absence analyses to have roughly uniform sequencing depth.

In the case of this clone: Its antigen is currently unknown.

The V and J ends lost 5 bases and 4 bases, in that order; junction bases with no gene match: 15. CDR3 length equals 18 residues. Germline loops: CDR1 SGHVS, CDR2 FNYEAQ. The TCR sequence derives from a man aged 45 to 65 in good health and CMV-seropositive. Source material: PBMCs. The V gene is TRBV7-6, the J gene TRBJ2-5, with 11 positions matching TRBD2. CDR3 residues: CASSPRPLAGERVETQYF. The CDR3 DNA sequence: TGTGCCAGCAGCCCCCGCCCACTAGCGGGGGAACGGGTAGAGACCCAGTACTTC.